This T cell receptor beta chain stems from a study of OX40 agonist ivuxolimab in advanced cancers. Clones were sequenced by immunoSEQ multiplex PCR, and TCRdb holds only the in-frame ones, with some missing. The data show around 95,000 clones, almost 90% seen once. Germline V gives CDR1 SGDLS, CDR2 YYNGEE. The V gene lost 4 bases and the J gene lost 12 bases, with 17 bases spanning the gap. This CDR3 contains 13 residues. At cycle 4 day 1, cycle 7 day 1, and baseline, blood was sampled. The TCR comes from an adult with an advanced solid tumor such as melanoma, head and neck, liver or kidney cancer. The sequencing here drew on CD4+ or CD8+ T cells sorted from blood, taken in a trial of the OX40 agonist ivuxolimab. The chain carries TRBV9 and TRBJ2-1; D is unclear. For the CDR3, the DNA is TGTGCCAGCAGCCCTACTGATAGGTCGCGGCAGTTCTTC. Its protein product is CASSPTDRSRQFF.